The next 30 T cell receptor beta chains were all read from a single sample in a study of regulatory T cells in long-lasting Graves disease. Regarding time point: newly diagnosed GD, antithyroid drugs for less than 3 months. PBMCs were the source of the RNA used for TCR sequencing. For TCR beta, libraries came from iRepertoire HTBI primers and Arm-PCR of CDR3 regions. TCRdb re-derived calls from the multiplex PCR reads in MiXCR, one entry per CDR3 protein. The sample consists of around 500,000 distinct CDR3 sequences, 16% of them appearing once. A further study also used this sample, focusing on T cells in Graves' hyperthyroidism and ophthalmopathy.

The sequences come from peripheral blood mononuclear cells (PBMCs), collected at new diagnosis, from a patient treated with antithyroid drugs. The receptors derive from a woman aged 35 to 60 with Graves disease.

This clonotype was counted at least ten times. The rearrangement uses TRBV6-2 or TRBV6-3 and TRBJ2-5; D unclear. The V gene lost 7 bases and the J gene lost 1 base, with 13 bases spanning the gap. Looked up from germline, CDR1 is MNHEY and CDR2 is SVGEGT. The CDR3 is 14 amino acids. This CDR3 reads CASNPWGGQETQYF. Written as DNA, the CDR3 is TGTGCCAGCAATCCTTGGGGTGGCCAAGAGACCCAGTACTTC.

V is TRBV3-1 and J is TRBJ1-1; maybe TRBD1 (6 bases). The CDR3 is 14 residues long. Trimming removed 6 bases from V and 4 bases from J, with 15 bases in between. Germline CDR1 and CDR2: LGHDT and YNNKEL (reference sequence). CDR3 sequence reads: CASSHQQGLTEAFF. The CDR3 DNA follows: TGTGCCAGCAGTCACCAACAGGGTCTCACTGAAGCTTTCTTT.

This clonotype was recorded many times. The chain links TRBV2 to TRBJ2-5; 9 positions agree with TRBD1. This CDR3 has 13 amino acids. Germline CDR1 and CDR2: SNHLY and FYNNEI. Losses at the gene ends were 10 bases for V and 5 bases for J; bases not matched to a gene: 8. The chain's CDR3 is CAIPDRGGETQYF. The DNA of the CDR3 is TGTGCCATACCGGACAGGGGAGGGGAGACCCAGTACTTC.

This rearrangement joins TRBV5-1 to TRBJ1-5, with 7 nucleotides matching TRBD1. V lost 0 bases, J lost 7 bases, and 10 bases stayed unmatched. The CDR3 is 16 residues long. The germline V gene has CDR1 SGHRS and CDR2 YFSETQ. The CDR3 DNA reads TGCGCCAGCAGCTTGGGGGGGACAGATATAACGCAGCCCCAGCATTTT. This encodes CASSLGGTDITQPQHF.

This clonotype was seen at least ten times. The V and J genes are TRBV19 and TRBJ1-2, with D uncertain. The CDR3 totals 13 residues. V was cut by 3 bases and J by 4 bases, with 9 bases left in between. The germline CDR1 and CDR2 sequences are LNHDA and SQIVND (reference sequence). CDR3 residues: CASSIGRSYGYTF. Here the CDR3 DNA reads TGTGCCAGTAGTATTGGCAGGTCCTATGGCTACACCTTC.

A few counts support this clonotype. The DNA for the CDR3 is TGTGCCAGCAGCCCACCGACAGCTGGAAACACCATATATTTT. Its protein product is CASSPPTAGNTIYF. This chain joins TRBV3-1 and TRBJ1-3, with D possibly TRBD1 on 5 matching bases. Trimming took off 4 bases at V and 2 bases at J, with 9 bases between the two ends. Per germline, CDR1 LGHDT and CDR2 YNNKEL (reference sequence). This CDR3 is built from 14 residues.

This clonotype occurred a few times. V and J are TRBV20-1 and TRBJ2-1; TRBD2 agrees at 8 bases. Trimming took 1 base from V and 7 from J; bases not matched to a gene: 9. Germline V CDR1 and CDR2: DFQATT, SNEGSKA (reference sequence). The CDR3 consists of 15 residues. The CDR3 protein is CSARGYRGGGNEQFF. In DNA, the CDR3 is TGCAGTGCTAGAGGGTATCGGGGCGGGGGGAATGAGCAGTTCTTC.

The rearrangement links TRBV14 to TRBJ2-3; unclear D gene. CDR1 SGHDN and CDR2 FVKESK come from the germline V gene. The V end lost 0 bases, the J end lost 5 bases, and 12 bases lay between the germline ends. The CDR3 has 15 residues. CDR3 residues: CASSQDPAPGDTQYF. The CDR3, as DNA: TGTGCCAGCAGCCAAGATCCGGCCCCCGGAGATACGCAGTATTTT.

In its sample, this clonotype was seen many times. J is TRBJ2-7 and V is TRBV29-1; D unresolved. With 1 base removed from V and 6 bases from J, the gap between germline ends came to 10 bases. This CDR3 region has 12 residues. Germline CDR1 SQVTM, CDR2 ANQGSEA. The CDR3 DNA follows: TGCAGCGTTGAAGGGGCCAGGCTCGAGCAGTACTTC. This translates into CSVEGARLEQYF.

This clonotype was detected only a few times. The junction and the germline gene differ at one end; a read error may be behind it. This chain links TRBV4-1 with TRBJ1-6; no firm D call. Germline V lookup: CDR1 MGHRA, CDR2 YSYEKL. CDR3 length: 15 residues. CDR3 protein: CASSQVELNNSPLHF. The CDR3 nucleotides are TGTGCCAGCAGCCAAGTGGAACTGAATAATTCACCCCTCCACTTT.

This clonotype was seen only a few times. The chain combines TRBV12-3 or TRBV12-4 with TRBJ2-2, with D possibly matching TRBD1 (5 bases). The germline V and J ends were trimmed by 2 bases and 6 bases, with 7 bases remaining between them. This CDR3 is built from 13 residues. CDR3 in DNA: TGTGCCAGCAGTTTATTGGGGCCCGGGGAGCTGTTTTTT. Amino acid sequence: CASSLLGPGELFF.

This sequence joins TRBV6-4 and TRBJ1-5; tentatively, D is TRBD1 (5 bases). The CDR3 is 14 amino acids. Trimming took 5 bases from V and 5 from J, leaving 13 bases between them. CDR1 is MRHNA, CDR2 SNTAGT, per germline. This chain's CDR3 is CASSSRGAHQPQHF. The CDR3 DNA reads as TGTGCCAGCAGTTCCCGCGGGGCCCATCAGCCCCAGCATTTT.

In this sample, this clonotype turned up a few times. The chain joins TRBV2 to TRBJ2-1; 11 positions agree with TRBD2. This CDR3 has 15 residues. V trimming: 7 bases; J trimming: 2 bases; junction bases outside the gene matches: 4. Germline CDR1 SNHLY, CDR2 FYNNEI. CDR3 sequence reads: CASTPGLAAYNEQFF. The CDR3 coding sequence is TGTGCCAGCACCCCGGGACTAGCGGCCTACAATGAGCAGTTCTTC.

The chain carries TRBV6-1 and TRBJ1-1; D perhaps matches TRBD1 (5 bases). V was trimmed by 5 bases and J by 1 base, leaving 11 bases between them. This CDR3 spans 14 amino acids. Germline V gene data show CDR1 as MNHNS and CDR2 as SASEGT. The CDR3 DNA reads TGTGCCAGCAGTCCGGACACATGGAACACTGAAGCTTTCTTT. Its translation is CASSPDTWNTEAFF.

The chain recombines TRBV4-1 with TRBJ2-1; 8 nucleotides align to TRBD2. This CDR3 comprises 16 residues. Germline V gene sequence: CDR1 MGHRA, CDR2 YSYEKL. The V segment lost 1 base and the J segment 0 bases; nucleotides outside the gene matches: 2. CDR3 region: CASSQGLAHSYNEQFF. CDR3 nucleotide sequence: TGCGCCAGCAGCCAAGGACTAGCGCACTCCTACAATGAGCAGTTCTTC.

The sample holds a few counts of this clonotype. This sequence joins TRBV6-2 or TRBV6-3 and TRBJ2-1; the D gene is possibly TRBD1 (5 bases). The CDR3 totals 15 residues. V was trimmed by 2 bases and J by 3 bases, leaving 11 bases between them. Germline lookup yields CDR1 MNHEY and CDR2 SVGEGT. Here the CDR3 reads CASSYRTDNYNEQFF. CDR3 in DNA: TGTGCCAGCAGTTACAGGACGGACAACTACAATGAGCAGTTCTTC.

V usage is TRBV20-1 and J usage is TRBJ1-2, with D possibly TRBD1 on 6 matching bases. Germline-derived CDR1 and CDR2 are DFQATT and SNEGSKA (reference sequence). V was pared by 0 bases and J by 8 bases, with 13 bases between. The CDR3 length is 13 residues. Written as DNA, the CDR3 is TGCAGTGCTAGAGATTCGGGGGCGCAGGGCTACACCTTC. This codes for CSARDSGAQGYTF.

J is TRBJ2-3 and V is TRBV7-6, with TRBD1 as a possible D gene (6 bases). The V gene lost 5 bases and the J gene lost 8 bases, with 14 bases spanning the gap. CDR1 and CDR2 from the germline V gene are SGHVS and FNYEAQ. The CDR3 covers 13 residues. DNA for the CDR3: TGTGCCAGCAGCCGAATCCTAGGGGGTACGCAGTATTTT. Its translation is CASSRILGGTQYF.

This clonotype showed up just a few times. The rearrangement uses TRBV11-1 and TRBJ2-6, with D unresolved. The CDR3 runs 15 residues. V was pared by 5 bases and J by 1 base, with 9 bases between. CDR1 is SGHAT, CDR2 FQDESV, per germline (reference sequence). In DNA form, the CDR3 reads TGTGCCAGCAGCACCACCTATTCTGGGGCCAACGTCCTGACTTTC. Encoded protein: CASSTTYSGANVLTF.

The chain employs TRBV7-3 and TRBJ2-2, with 8 bases identical to TRBD2. The length of the CDR3 is 17 residues. Germline V gene data show CDR1 as SGHTA and CDR2 as FQGTGA. With V trimmed by 1 base and J by 4 bases, 8 bases remained unmatched. This CDR3 is CASSLSPGGAVTGELFF. CDR3 DNA sequence: TGTGCCAGCAGCTTAAGCCCGGGGGGGGCTGTCACCGGGGAGCTGTTTTTT.

This clonotype was seen many times. This chain links TRBV18 with TRBJ2-3, with 9 bases aligning to TRBD1. With 5 bases clipped from V and 1 base from J, the junction kept 1 base outside the gene matches. Germline V gene data show CDR1 as KGHSH and CDR2 as LQKENI. This CDR3 comprises 14 residues. The CDR3 spells CASSGQGRTDTQYF. The CDR3 DNA reads as TGTGCCAGCTCAGGACAGGGGCGCACAGATACGCAGTATTTT.

The V gene is TRBV5-1, the J gene TRBJ2-6; 10 bases fit TRBD1. J was trimmed by 2 bases and V by 6 bases; bases with no gene match: 5. The CDR3 contains 16 residues. CDR1 is SGHRS, CDR2 YFSETQ, per germline. The CDR3 loop is CASMRTGGAGANVLTF. The CDR3 DNA sequence: TGCGCCAGCATGCGGACAGGGGGAGCTGGGGCCAACGTCCTGACTTTC.

This clonotype was observed at least ten times. V is TRBV12-3 or TRBV12-4 and J is TRBJ1-1, with TRBD1 matching 9 bases. The ends lost 2 bases at V and 12 bases at J; junction bases unmatched: 4. This CDR3 comprises 12 residues. The CDR3 sequence: CASSLNTGGTFF. In DNA, the CDR3 is TGTGCCAGCAGTTTAAATACAGGGGGCACTTTCTTT.

In this sample, this clonotype turned up many times. This chain links TRBV12-3 or TRBV12-4 with TRBJ2-5; no reliable D call. The CDR3 covers 13 residues. The V and J ends lost 6 bases and 1 base respectively, with 9 bases between them. CDR3 amino acids: CASSSRSQETQYF. CDR3 in DNA: TGTGCCAGCAGCAGTCGGTCCCAAGAGACCCAGTACTTC.

This clonotype was seen a few times. This chain joins TRBV12-3 or TRBV12-4 and TRBJ2-7, with TRBD1 matching over 9 bases. With V trimmed by 1 base and J by 3 bases, 1 base remained unmatched. The CDR3 extends over 14 amino acids. CDR3 residues: CASSLGDRVYEQYF. As DNA, the CDR3 is TGTGCCAGCAGTTTAGGGGACAGGGTCTACGAGCAGTACTTC.

This clonotype was detected many times. The V gene is TRBV12-3 or TRBV12-4, the J gene TRBJ1-5; perhaps TRBD1 as D (5 bases). The length of the CDR3 is 15 residues. Trimming removed 7 bases from V and 3 bases from J, with 16 bases in between. CDR3 in DNA: TGTGCCAGCACCCTGACAGACCTTACCAATCAGCCCCAGCATTTT. It codes for CASTLTDLTNQPQHF.

V gene TRBV28 combines with J gene TRBJ1-5; the D gene is possibly TRBD1 (5 bases). The CDR3 sequence is 14 residues long. Per the germline V gene, CDR1 is MDHEN and CDR2 is SYDVKM. DNA of the CDR3: TGTGCGGGGACCCGTCCGGGGAGCAATCAGCCCCAGCATTTT. Its protein product is CAGTRPGSNQPQHF.

V is TRBV6-1 and J is TRBJ1-6; D might be TRBD1 (5 bases). V lost 7 bases and J 5 bases, leaving 15 bases between the germline ends. Germline CDR1 and CDR2: MNHNS and SASEGT. The CDR3 consists of 15 residues. In DNA form, the CDR3 reads TGTGCCAGCAATCCTGGACACTTAAATAATTCACCCCTCCACTTT. This codes for CASNPGHLNNSPLHF.

This clonotype was counted many times. CDR3: CASTTTRNTEAFF. The DNA of the CDR3 is TGTGCCAGCACGACCACTAGGAACACTGAAGCTTTCTTT. The rearrangement joins TRBV2 to TRBJ1-1; D remains unclear. Germline V gives CDR1 SNHLY, CDR2 FYNNEI. The CDR3 contains 13 residues. V lost 7 bases, J lost 1 base, and 10 bases lay in between.

On this clonotype: A much more abundant neighbour one base away suggests this may be a read error. The CDR3 does not close with the conserved phenylalanine or tryptophan, likely indicating a read error. The chain combines TRBV6-1 with TRBJ2-7, with 10 positions matching TRBD1. This CDR3 has 15 amino acids. The V gene's germline CDR1 is MNHNS and CDR2 SASEGT. V shed 7 bases, J shed 6 bases, and the junction held 12 bases outside the gene matches. CDR3 coding DNA: TGTGCCAGCACCATAAACCGGGACAGGGGAAGCGAGCAGTACTCC. Its protein product is CASTINRDRGSEQYS.